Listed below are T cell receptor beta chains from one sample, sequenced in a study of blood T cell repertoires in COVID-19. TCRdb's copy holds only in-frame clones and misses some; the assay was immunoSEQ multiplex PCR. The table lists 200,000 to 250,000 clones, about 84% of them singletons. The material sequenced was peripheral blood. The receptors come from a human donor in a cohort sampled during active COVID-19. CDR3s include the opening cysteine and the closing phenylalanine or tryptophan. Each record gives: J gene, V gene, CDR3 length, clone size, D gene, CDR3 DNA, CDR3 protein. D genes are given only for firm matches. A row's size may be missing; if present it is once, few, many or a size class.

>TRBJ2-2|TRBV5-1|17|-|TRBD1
TGCGCCAGCAGCTTGGACCCGACAGGGGGTGATCACGGGGAGCTGTTTTTT
CASSLDPTGGDHGELFF
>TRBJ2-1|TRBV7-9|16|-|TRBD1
TGTGCCAGCAGCCCGGGGACAGGGGGGAACTACAATGAGCAGTTCTTC
CASSPGTGGNYNEQFF
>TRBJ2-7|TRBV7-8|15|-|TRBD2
TGTGCCAGCAGCTTTCCCGGGGGGGCATCCTACGAGCAGTACTTC
CASSFPGGASYEQYF
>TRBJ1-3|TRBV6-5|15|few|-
TGTGCCAGCAGTTACAGCCGGGGAGGTGGAAACACCATATATTTT
CASSYSRGGGNTIYF
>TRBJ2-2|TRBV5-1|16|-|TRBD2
TGCGCCACCACCGGGACTAGCGGGGTTTACACCGGGGAGCTGTTTTTT
CATTGTSGVYTGELFF
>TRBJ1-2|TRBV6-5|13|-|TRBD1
TGTGCCAGCAGTTTCTCAGGGGGCCAACGCTACACCTTC
CASSFSGGQRYTF
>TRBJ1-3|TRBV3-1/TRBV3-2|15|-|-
TGTGCCAGCAGCCCGCGGGTTTCTTCTGGAAACACCATATATTTT
CASSPRVSSGNTIYF
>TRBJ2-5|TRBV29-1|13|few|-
TGCAGCGCTAGACAGGGCGGGGAAGAGACCCAGTACTTC
CSARQGGEETQYF
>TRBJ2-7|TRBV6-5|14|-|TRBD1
TGTGCCAGCAAAAGGGACAGGGGAGGTGGGGAGCAGTACTTC
CASKRDRGGGEQYF
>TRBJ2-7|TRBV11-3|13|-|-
TGTGCCAGCAGCCCCGCGGGCTCCTACGAGCAGTACTTC
CASSPAGSYEQYF
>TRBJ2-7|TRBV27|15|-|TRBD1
TGTGCCAGCAGTTTAAGACAGGGGGCCAGAGTAGGGCAGTACTTC
CASSLRQGARVGQYF
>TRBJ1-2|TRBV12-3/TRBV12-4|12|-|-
TGTGCCAGCAGTCCCGGAGAGAATGGCTACACCTTC
CASSPGENGYTF
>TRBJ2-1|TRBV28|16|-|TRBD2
TGTGCCAGCAGTTTAGGCGGGGGGGCAAGCTACAATGAGCAGTTCTTC
CASSLGGGASYNEQFF
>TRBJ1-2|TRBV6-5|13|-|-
TGTGCCAGCAGACGACCCAGGGGATATGGCTACACCTTC
CASRRPRGYGYTF
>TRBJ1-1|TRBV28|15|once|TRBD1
TGTGCCAGCGGGGGGGACAGGGAGGCGAACACTGAAGCTTTCTTT
CASGGDREANTEAFF
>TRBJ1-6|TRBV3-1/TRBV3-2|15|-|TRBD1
TGTGCCAGCAGCGGGACCGGGACAGCTAATTCACCCCTCCACTTT
CASSGTGTANSPLHF
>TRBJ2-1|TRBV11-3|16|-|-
TGTGCCAGCAGCCTCACTTTTGCGGTGGGAGACAATGAGCAGTTCTTC
CASSLTFAVGDNEQFF
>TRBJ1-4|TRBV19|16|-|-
TGTGCCAGTAGCCAAAGGACAGCAAGTCTTGGGGAAAAACTGTTTTTT
CASSQRTASLGEKLFF
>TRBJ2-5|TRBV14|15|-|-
TGTGCCAGCAGCCGTGACCGGGACATAATAGAGACCCAGTACTTC
CASSRDRDIIETQYF
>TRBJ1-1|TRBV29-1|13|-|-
TGCAGCATCGCAGGGGTTAGGGGAACTGAAGCTTTCTTT
CSIAGVRGTEAFF
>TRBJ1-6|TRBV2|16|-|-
TGTGCCAGCAGTGATTTAGGGGCAATTCGAAATTCACCCCTCCACTTT
CASSDLGAIRNSPLHF
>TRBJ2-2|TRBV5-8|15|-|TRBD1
TGTGCCAGCAGCTTGTCATCCGGGACAGTTAAAAAGCTGTTTTTT
CASSLSSGTVKKLFF
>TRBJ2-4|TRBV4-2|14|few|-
TGTGCCAGCAGTCCCGGGGGAAGCGGAAACATTCAGTACTTC
CASSPGGSGNIQYF
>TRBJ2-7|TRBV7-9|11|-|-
TGTGCCAGCAGCTTAGTTCTCGAGCAGTACTTC
CASSLVLEQYF
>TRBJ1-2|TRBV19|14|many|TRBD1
TGTGCCAGTAGCACGACCGACAGGGTAGGCGGCTACACCTTC
CASSTTDRVGGYTF
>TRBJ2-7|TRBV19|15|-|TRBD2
TGTGCCAGTAGGTCCTCTAGCGGGCCCCCCAACGAGCAGTACTTC
CASRSSSGPPNEQYF
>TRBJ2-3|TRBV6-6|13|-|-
TGTGCCAGCAGTTACTTAAGGGGGGATACGCAGTATTTT
CASSYLRGDTQYF
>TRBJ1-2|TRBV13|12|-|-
TGTGCCAGCAGCTTAGCGGGGTCTGGCTACACCTTC
CASSLAGSGYTF
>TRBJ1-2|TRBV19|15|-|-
TGTGCCAGTAGTATAGACCAGGGGTCGGGCTATGGCTACACCTTC
CASSIDQGSGYGYTF
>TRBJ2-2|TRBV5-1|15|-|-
TGCGCCAGCAGCTTGGCCGTAGGACAGCCTAGGGAGCTGTTTTTT
CASSLAVGQPRELFF
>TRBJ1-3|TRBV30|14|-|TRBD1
TGTGCCTGGGGGACAGGGGGAACGGGAAACACCATATATTTT
CAWGTGGTGNTIYF
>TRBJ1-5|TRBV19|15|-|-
TGTGCCAGTAGTATTGGAGGGGTAAGGGATCAGCCCCAGCATTTT
CASSIGGVRDQPQHF
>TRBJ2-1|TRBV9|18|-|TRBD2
TGTGCCAGCAGCGGCCGGACCGAGCGGGGTTTCTCCTACAATGAGCAGTTCTTC
CASSGRTERGFSYNEQFF
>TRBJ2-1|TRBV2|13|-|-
TGTGCCAGCAGTCCCACTCGGGAGTATGAGCAGTTCTTC
CASSPTREYEQFF
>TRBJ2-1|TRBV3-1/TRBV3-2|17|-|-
TGTGCCAGCAGCCAAGGTTGGGGACTGGGGGGGCACAATGAGCAGTTCTTC
CASSQGWGLGGHNEQFF
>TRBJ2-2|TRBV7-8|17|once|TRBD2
TGTGCCAGCAGCATACTAGCGGGAGTTGTTGACACCGGGGAGCTGTTTTTT
CASSILAGVVDTGELFF
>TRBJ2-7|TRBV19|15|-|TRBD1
TGTGCCAGTAGTAAACAGGGGATTTACACCTACGAGCAGTACTTC
CASSKQGIYTYEQYF
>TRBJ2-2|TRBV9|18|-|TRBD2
TGTGCCAGCAGCGTAGGGCTAGCGGGAATAGGGAACACCGGGGAGCTGTTTTTT
CASSVGLAGIGNTGELFF
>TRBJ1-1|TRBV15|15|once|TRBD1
TGTGCCACCAGCAGGGGACAGGGGATGAACACTGAAGCTTTCTTT
CATSRGQGMNTEAFF
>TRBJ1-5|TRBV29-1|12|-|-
TGCAGCGTTGGGGCAGGGGCTCAGCCCCAGCATTTT
CSVGAGAQPQHF
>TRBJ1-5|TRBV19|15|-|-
TGTGCCAGTAGTTCCGGGACAAATAGCAATCAGCCCCAGCATTTT
CASSSGTNSNQPQHF
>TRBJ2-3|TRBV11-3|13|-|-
TGTGCCAGCAGCCCGACTCCGCGGGATACGCAGTATTTT
CASSPTPRDTQYF
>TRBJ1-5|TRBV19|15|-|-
TGTGCCAGTAGCCAGATGGACTATAGCAATCAGCCCCAGCATTTT
CASSQMDYSNQPQHF
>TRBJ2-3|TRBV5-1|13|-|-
TGCGCCAGCAGCCCCCGGGTTGCAGATACGCAGTATTTT
CASSPRVADTQYF